This TCR beta chain was profiled in a study of cytomegalovirus exposure and HLA in healthy donors. V lost 0 bases, J lost 2 bases, and 4 bases stayed unmatched. Germline CDR1 is SGHDT and CDR2 is YYEEEE. The CDR3 consists of 15 residues. The primer mix had 60 Vbeta and 13 Jbeta primers. Profiled with immunoSEQ multiplex PCR; TCRdb holds only in-frame clones, not every one. This table has fewer than 200,000 clones, 80% appearing once. The sequencing sample was made of PBMCs. This chain joins TRBV5-6 and TRBJ1-2; 7 bases line up with TRBD1. This TCR was sampled from a man aged 18-30 years in good health and CMV-seropositive. The CDR3 region is CASSLAGTVNYGYTF. CDR3 in DNA: TGTGCCAGCAGCTTGGCTGGGACAGTGAACTATGGCTACACCTTC.